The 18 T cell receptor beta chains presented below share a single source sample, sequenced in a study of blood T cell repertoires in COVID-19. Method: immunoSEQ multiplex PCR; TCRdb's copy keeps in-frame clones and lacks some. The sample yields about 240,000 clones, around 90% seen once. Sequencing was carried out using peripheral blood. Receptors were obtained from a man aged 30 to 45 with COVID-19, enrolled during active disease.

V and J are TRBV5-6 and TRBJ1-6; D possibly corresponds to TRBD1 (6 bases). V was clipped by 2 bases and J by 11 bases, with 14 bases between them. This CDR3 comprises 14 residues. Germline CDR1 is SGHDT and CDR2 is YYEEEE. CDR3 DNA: TGTGCCAGCAGCTTTTGGGGGCAAGGGCCACCCCTCCACTTT. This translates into CASSFWGQGPPLHF.

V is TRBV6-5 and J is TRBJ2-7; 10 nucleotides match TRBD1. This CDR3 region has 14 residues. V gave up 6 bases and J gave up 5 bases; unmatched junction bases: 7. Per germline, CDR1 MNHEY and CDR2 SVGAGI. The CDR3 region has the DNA TGTGCCAGCAGGCCGGGACAGGGGTCTCACGAGCAGTACTTC. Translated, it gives CASRPGQGSHEQYF.

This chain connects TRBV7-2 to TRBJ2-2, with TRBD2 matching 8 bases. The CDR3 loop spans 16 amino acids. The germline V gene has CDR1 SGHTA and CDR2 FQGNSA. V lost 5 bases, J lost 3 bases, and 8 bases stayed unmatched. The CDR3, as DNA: TGTGCCAGCAGCCCCACCGGGGGGGGAGACACCGGGGAGCTGTTTTTT. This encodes CASSPTGGGDTGELFF.

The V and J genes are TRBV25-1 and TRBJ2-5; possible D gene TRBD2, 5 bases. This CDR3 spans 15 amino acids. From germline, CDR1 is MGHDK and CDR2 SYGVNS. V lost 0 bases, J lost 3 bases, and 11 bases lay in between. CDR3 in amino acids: CASSEYGRAKETQYF. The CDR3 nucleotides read TGTGCCAGCAGTGAATATGGGAGAGCTAAAGAGACCCAGTACTTC.

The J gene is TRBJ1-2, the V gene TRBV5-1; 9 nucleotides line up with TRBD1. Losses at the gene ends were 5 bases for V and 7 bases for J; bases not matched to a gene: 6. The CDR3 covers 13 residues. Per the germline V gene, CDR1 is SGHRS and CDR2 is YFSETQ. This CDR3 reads CASRTGTGSGYTF. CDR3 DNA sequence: TGCGCCAGCAGGACCGGGACAGGGAGTGGCTACACCTTC.

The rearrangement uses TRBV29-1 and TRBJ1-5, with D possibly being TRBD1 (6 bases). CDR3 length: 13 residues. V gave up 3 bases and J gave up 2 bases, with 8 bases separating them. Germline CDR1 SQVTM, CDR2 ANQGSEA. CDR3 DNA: TGCAGCGTTGATGCAGGGGGCAATCAGCCCCAGCATTTT. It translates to CSVDAGGNQPQHF. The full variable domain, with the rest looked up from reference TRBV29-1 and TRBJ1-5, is SAVISQKPSRDICQRGTSLTIQCQVDSQVTMMFWYRQQPGQSLTLIATANQGSEATYESGFVIDKFPISRPNLTFSTLTVSNMSPEDSSIYLCSVDAGGNQPQHFGDGTRLSIL.

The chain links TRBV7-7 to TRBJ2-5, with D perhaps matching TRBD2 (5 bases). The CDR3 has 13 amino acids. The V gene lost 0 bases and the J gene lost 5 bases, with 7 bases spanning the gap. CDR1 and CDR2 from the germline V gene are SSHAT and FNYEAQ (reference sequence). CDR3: CASSLASVETQYF. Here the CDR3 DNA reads TGTGCCAGCAGCTTAGCTAGCGTCGAGACCCAGTACTTC.

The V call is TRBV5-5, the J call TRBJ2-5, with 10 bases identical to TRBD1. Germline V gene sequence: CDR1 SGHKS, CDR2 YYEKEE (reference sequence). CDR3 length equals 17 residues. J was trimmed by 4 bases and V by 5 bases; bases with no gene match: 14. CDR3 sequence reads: CASRINSGTGAGETQYF. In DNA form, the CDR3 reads TGTGCCAGCAGGATTAACTCCGGGACAGGGGCGGGAGAGACCCAGTACTTC.

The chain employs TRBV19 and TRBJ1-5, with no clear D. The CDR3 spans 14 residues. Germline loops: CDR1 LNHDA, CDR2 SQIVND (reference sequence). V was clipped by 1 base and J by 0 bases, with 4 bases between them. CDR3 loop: CASSIADSNQPQHF. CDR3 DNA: TGTGCCAGTAGTATAGCAGATAGCAATCAGCCCCAGCATTTT.

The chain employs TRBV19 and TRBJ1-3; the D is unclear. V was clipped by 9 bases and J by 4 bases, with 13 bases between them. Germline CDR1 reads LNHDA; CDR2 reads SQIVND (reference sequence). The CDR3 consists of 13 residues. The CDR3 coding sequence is TGTGCCAGCAGCGAAGGTCCGGGAAACACCATATATTTT. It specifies CASSEGPGNTIYF.

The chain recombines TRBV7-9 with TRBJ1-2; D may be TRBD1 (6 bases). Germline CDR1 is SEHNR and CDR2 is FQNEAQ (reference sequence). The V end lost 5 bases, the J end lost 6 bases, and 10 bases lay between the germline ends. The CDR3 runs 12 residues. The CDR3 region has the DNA TGTGCCAGCAGCACAAACAGGGATGGCTACACCTTC. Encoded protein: CASSTNRDGYTF.

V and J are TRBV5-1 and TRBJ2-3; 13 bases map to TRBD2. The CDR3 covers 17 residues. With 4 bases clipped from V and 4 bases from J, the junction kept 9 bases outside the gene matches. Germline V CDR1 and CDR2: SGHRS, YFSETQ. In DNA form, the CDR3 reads TGCGCCAGCAGCCCGGGACTAGCGGGGAAACGGGCAGATACGCAGTATTTT. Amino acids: CASSPGLAGKRADTQYF.

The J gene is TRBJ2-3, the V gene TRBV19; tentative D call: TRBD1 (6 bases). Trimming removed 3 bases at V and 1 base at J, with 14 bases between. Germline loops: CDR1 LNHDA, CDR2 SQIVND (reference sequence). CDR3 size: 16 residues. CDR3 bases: TGTGCCAGTAGTATTCAAGGGGGACGGGGCACAGATACGCAGTATTTT. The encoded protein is CASSIQGGRGTDTQYF.

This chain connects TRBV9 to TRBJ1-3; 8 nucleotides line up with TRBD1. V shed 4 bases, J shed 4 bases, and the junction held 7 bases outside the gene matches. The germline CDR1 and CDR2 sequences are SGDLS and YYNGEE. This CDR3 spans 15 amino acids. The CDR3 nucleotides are TGTGCCAGCAGCTATCAGGGGGCTAGCGGAAACACCATATATTTT. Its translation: CASSYQGASGNTIYF.

The CDR3 coding sequence is TGTGCCAGCTCCGCCCACAGGGGTCCGAACACTGAAGCTTTCTTT. It is translated as CASSAHRGPNTEAFF. V and J are TRBV18 and TRBJ1-1; 7 bases fit TRBD1. Germline V CDR1 and CDR2: KGHSH, LQKENI. CDR3 length: 15 amino acids. V lost 6 bases, J lost 1 base, and 8 bases stayed unmatched.

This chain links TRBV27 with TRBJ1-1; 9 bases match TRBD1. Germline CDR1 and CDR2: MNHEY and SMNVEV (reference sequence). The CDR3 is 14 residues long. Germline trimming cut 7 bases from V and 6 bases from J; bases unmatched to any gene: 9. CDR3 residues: CASTMRTGVAEAFF. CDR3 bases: TGTGCCAGCACTATGAGGACAGGGGTCGCTGAAGCTTTCTTT.

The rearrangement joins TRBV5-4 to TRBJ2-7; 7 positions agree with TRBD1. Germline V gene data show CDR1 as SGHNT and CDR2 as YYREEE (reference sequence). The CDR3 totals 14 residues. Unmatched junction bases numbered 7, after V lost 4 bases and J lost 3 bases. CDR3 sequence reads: CASSPRGTDYEQYF. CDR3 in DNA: TGTGCCAGCAGCCCGAGGGGGACAGACTACGAGCAGTACTTC.

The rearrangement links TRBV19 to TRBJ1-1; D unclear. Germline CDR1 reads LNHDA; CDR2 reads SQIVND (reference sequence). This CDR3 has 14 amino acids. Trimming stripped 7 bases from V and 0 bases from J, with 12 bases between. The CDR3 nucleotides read TGTGCCAGTACCACCTGGGCTTTGAACACTGAAGCTTTCTTT. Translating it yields CASTTWALNTEAFF.